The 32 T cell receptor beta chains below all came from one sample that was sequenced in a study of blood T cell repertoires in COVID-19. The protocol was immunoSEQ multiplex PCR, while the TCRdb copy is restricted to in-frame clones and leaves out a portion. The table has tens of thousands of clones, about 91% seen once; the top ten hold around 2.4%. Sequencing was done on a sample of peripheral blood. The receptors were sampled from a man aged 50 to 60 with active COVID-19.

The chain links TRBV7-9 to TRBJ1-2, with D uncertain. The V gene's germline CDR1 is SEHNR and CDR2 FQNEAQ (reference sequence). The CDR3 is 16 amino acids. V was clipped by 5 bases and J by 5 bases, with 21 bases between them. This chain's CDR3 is CASSVTFGLGRYGYTF. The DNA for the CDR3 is TGTGCCAGCAGCGTAACGTTCGGTCTGGGGAGATATGGCTACACCTTC.

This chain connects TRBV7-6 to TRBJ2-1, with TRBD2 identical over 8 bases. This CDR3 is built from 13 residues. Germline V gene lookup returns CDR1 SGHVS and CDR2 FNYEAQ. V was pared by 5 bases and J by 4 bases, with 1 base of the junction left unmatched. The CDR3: CASSRGGYNEQFF. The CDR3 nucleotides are TGTGCCAGCAGCCGGGGGGGTTACAATGAGCAGTTCTTC.

CDR3 in amino acids: CASSMSRGTEAFF. CDR3 in DNA: TGTGCCAGTAGTATGAGTCGGGGGACTGAAGCTTTCTTT. The chain uses TRBV19 and TRBJ1-1, with D maybe TRBD1 (5 bases). Germline V gene sequence: CDR1 LNHDA, CDR2 SQIVND (reference sequence). Trimming took off 3 bases at V and 5 bases at J, with 10 bases between the two ends. This CDR3 region has 13 residues.

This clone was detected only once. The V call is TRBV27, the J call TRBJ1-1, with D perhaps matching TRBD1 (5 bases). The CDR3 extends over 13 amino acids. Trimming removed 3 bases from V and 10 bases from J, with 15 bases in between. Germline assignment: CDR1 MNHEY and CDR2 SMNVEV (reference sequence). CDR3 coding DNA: TGTGCCAGCAGTTTTGGCAGGGCGGGGGTAGCTTTCTTT. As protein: CASSFGRAGVAFF.

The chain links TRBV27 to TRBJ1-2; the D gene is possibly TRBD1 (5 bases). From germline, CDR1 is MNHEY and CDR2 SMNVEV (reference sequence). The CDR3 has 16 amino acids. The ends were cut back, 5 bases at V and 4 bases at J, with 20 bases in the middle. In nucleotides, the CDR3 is TGTGCCAGCAGTCCCTCGGTGGGGCGGCTTAGCTATGGCTACACCTTC. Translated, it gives CASSPSVGRLSYGYTF.

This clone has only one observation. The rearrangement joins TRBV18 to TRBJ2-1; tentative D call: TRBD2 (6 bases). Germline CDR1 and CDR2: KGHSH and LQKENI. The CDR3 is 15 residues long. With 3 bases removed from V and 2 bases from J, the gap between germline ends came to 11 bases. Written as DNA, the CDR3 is TGTGCCAGCTCACCTAGCGGAGGCGCCTACAATGAGCAGTTCTTC. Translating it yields CASSPSGGAYNEQFF.

CDR3 sequence reads: CASSESGGTANYGYTF. For the CDR3, the DNA is TGTGCCAGCAGTGAATCGGGGGGGACAGCTAACTATGGCTACACCTTC. The chain carries TRBV2 and TRBJ1-2; TRBD1 matches 7 bases. CDR1 is SNHLY and CDR2 is FYNNEI in the germline V gene. With V trimmed by 2 bases and J by 0 bases, 6 bases remained unmatched. This CDR3 is 16 amino acids long. The whole variable domain, filled in from reference TRBV2 and TRBJ1-2, reads EPEVTQTPSHQVTQMGQEVILRCVPISNHLYFYWYRQILGQKVEFLVSFYNNEISEKSEIFDDQFSVERPDGSNFTLKIRSTKLEDSAMYFCASSESGGTANYGYTFGSGTRLTVV.

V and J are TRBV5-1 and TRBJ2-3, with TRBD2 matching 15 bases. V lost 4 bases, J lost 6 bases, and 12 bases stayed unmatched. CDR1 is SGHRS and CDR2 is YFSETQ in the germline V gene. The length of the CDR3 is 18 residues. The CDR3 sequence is CASSGLAGGFSGVDTQYF. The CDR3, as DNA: TGCGCCAGCAGCGGACTAGCGGGAGGGTTCTCAGGGGTGGATACGCAGTATTTT.

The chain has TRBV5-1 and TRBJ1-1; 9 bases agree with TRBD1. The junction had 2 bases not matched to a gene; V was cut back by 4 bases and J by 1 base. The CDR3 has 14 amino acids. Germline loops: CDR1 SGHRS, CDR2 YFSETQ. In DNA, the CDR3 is TGCGCCAGCAGCAAGGGACAGGGGAACACTGAAGCTTTCTTT. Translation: CASSKGQGNTEAFF.

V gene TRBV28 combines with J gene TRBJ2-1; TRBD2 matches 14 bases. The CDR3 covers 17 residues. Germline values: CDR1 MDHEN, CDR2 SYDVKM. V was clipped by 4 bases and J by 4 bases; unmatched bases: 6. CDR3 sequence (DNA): TGTGCCAGCAGTTCCTCCGGGACTAGCGGGGGTTACAATGAGCAGTTCTTC. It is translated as CASSSSGTSGGYNEQFF.

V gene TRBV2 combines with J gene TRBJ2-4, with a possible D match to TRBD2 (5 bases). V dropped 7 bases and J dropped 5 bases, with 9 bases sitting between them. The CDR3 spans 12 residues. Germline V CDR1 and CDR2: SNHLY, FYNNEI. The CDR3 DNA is TGTGCCAGCAAGGGAGACCAAAACATTCAGTACTTC. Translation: CASKGDQNIQYF.

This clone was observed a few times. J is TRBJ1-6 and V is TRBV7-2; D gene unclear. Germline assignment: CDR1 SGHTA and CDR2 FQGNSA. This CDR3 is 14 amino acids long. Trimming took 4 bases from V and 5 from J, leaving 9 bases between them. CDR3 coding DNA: TGTGCCAGCAGCTCCAGATATAATAATTCACCCCTCCACTTT. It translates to CASSSRYNNSPLHF.

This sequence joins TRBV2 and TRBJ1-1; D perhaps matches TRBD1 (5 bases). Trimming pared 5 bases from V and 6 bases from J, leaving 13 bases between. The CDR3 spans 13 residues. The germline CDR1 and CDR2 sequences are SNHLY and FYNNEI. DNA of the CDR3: TGTGCCAGCAGTTCCGGGGGAGGCGCTGAAGCTTTCTTT. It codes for CASSSGGGAEAFF.

The CDR3: CASSEAEGRGPYNSPLHF. The CDR3 DNA reads as TGTGCCAGCAGTGAAGCGGAAGGAAGGGGCCCCTATAATTCACCCCTCCACTTT. This rearrangement joins TRBV6-1 to TRBJ1-6; maybe TRBD1 (5 bases). There are 18 residues in the CDR3. Germline CDR1 and CDR2: MNHNS and SASEGT. Trimming took 0 bases from V and 2 from J, leaving 14 bases between them.

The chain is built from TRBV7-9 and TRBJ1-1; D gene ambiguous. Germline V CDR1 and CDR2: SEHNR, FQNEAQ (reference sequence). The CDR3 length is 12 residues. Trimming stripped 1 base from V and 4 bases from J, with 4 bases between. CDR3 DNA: TGTGCCAGCAGCTTAGGCAGCACTGAAGCTTTCTTT. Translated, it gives CASSLGSTEAFF.

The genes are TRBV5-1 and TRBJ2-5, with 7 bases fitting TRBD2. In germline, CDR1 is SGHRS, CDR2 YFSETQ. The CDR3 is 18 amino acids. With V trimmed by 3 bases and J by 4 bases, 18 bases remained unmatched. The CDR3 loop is CASSSAPTSMRGRETQYF. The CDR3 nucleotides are TGCGCCAGCAGCTCCGCGCCGACTAGCATGAGGGGTAGAGAGACCCAGTACTTC.

DNA of the CDR3: TGTGCCAGCAGCCCAAAGGGGGACCGGGGCTATGGCTACACCTTC. Protein product: CASSPKGDRGYGYTF. The chain recombines TRBV21-1 with TRBJ1-2; the table's D call of TRBD1 was not tested on the DNA. TRBV21-1 is annotated as a pseudogene. This CDR3 is 15 amino acids long.

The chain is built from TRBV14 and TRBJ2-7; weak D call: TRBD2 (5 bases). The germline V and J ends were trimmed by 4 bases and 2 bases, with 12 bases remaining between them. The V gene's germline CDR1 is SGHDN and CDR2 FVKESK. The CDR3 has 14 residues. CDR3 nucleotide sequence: TGTGCCAGCAGCCTCCCGGAGGCCCCCTACGAGCAGTACTTC. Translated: CASSLPEAPYEQYF.

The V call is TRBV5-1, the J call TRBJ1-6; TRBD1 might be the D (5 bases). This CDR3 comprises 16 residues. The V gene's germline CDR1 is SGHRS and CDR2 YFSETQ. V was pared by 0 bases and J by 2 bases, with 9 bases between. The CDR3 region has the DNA TGCGCCAGCAGCTTGGCGGAGACAGCCTATAATTCACCCCTCCACTTT. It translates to CASSLAETAYNSPLHF.

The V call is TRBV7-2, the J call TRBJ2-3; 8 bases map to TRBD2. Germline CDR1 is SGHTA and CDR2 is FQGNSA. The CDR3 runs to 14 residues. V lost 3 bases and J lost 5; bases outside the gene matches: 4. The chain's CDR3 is CASSLAGGIDTQYF. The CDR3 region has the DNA TGTGCCAGCAGCTTGGCGGGGGGAATAGATACGCAGTATTTT.

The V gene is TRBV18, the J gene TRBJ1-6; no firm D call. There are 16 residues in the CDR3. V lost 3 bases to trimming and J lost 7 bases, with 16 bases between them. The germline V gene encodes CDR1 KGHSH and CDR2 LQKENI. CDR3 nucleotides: TGTGCCAGCTCACCTCCCGAGGGCGCGAGGAATTCACCCCTCCACTTT. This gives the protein CASSPPEGARNSPLHF.

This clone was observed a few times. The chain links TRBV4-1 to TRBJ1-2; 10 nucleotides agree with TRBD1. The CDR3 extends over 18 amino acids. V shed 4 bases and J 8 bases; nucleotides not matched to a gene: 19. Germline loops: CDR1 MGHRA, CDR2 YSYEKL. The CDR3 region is CASSPSFGTGVPPWGYTF. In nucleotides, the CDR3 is TGCGCCAGCAGCCCATCCTTCGGGACAGGGGTTCCCCCTTGGGGCTACACCTTC.

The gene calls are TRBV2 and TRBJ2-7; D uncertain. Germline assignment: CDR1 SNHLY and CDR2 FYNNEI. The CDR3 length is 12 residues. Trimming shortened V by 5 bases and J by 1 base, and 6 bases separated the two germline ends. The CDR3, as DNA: TGTGCCAGCAGTCCCCGTTCCTACGAGCAGTACTTC. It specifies CASSPRSYEQYF.

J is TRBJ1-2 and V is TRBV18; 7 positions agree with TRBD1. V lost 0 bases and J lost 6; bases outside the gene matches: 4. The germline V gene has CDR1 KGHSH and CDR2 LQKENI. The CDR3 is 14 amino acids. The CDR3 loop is CASSPPYGTDGYTF. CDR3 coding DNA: TGTGCCAGCTCACCACCCTACGGGACAGATGGCTACACCTTC.

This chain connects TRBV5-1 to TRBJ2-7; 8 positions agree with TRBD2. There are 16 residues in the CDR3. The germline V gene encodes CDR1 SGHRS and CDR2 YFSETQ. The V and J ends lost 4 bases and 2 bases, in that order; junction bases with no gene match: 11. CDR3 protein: CASSLNDRGGTYEQYF. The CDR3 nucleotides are TGCGCCAGCAGCCTGAACGACCGGGGGGGAACCTACGAGCAGTACTTC.

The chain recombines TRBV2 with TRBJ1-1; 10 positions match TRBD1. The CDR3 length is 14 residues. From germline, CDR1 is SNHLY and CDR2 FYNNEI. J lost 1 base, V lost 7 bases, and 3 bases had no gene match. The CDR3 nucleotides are TGTGCCAGCAACCGACAGGGGGCGAACACTGAAGCTTTCTTT. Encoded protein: CASNRQGANTEAFF.

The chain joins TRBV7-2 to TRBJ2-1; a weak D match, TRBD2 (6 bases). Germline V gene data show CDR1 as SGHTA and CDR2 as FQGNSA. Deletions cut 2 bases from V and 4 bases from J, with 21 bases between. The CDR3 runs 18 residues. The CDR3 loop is CASSLRPRLRDSYNEQFF. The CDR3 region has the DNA TGTGCCAGCAGCTTACGACCGCGGCTCCGGGACTCATACAATGAGCAGTTCTTC.

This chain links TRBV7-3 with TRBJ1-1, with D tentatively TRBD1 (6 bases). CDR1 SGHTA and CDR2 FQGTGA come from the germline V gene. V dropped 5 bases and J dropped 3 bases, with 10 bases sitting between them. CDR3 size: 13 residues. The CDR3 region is CASSLRTDTEAFF. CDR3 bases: TGTGCCAGCAGCCTACGGACAGACACTGAAGCTTTCTTT. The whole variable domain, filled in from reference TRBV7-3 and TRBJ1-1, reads GAGVSQTPSNKVTEKGKYVELRCDPISGHTALYWYRQSLGQGPEFLIYFQGTGAADDSGLPNDRFFAVRPEGSVSTLKIQRTERGDSAVYLCASSLRTDTEAFFGQGTRLTVV.

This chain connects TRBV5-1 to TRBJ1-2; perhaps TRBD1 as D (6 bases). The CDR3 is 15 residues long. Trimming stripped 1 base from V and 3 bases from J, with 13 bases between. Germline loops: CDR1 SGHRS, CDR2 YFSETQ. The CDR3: CASSLRQGGDYGYTF. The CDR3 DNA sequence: TGCGCCAGCAGCTTGCGGCAAGGGGGGGACTATGGCTACACCTTC.

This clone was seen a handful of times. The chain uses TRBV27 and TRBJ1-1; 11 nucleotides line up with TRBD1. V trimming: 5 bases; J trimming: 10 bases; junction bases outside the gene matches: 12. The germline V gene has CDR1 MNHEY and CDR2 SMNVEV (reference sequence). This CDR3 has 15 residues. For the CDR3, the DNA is TGTGCCAGCAGTCTGCAGAAAACCGGGACAGGGGGAGCTTTCTTT. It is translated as CASSLQKTGTGGAFF.

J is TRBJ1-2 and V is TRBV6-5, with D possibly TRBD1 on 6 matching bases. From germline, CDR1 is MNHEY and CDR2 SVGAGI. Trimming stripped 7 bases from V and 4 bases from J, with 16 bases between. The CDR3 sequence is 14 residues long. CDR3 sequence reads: CASNPWTEGYGYTF. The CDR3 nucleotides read TGTGCCAGCAACCCTTGGACAGAAGGCTATGGCTACACCTTC.

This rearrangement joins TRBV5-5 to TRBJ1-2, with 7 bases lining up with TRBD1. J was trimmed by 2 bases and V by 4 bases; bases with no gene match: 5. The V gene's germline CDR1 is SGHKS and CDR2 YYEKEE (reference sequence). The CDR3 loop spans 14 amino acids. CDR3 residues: CASSLQGTNYGYTF. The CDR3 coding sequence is TGTGCCAGCAGCCTACAGGGGACCAACTATGGCTACACCTTC.